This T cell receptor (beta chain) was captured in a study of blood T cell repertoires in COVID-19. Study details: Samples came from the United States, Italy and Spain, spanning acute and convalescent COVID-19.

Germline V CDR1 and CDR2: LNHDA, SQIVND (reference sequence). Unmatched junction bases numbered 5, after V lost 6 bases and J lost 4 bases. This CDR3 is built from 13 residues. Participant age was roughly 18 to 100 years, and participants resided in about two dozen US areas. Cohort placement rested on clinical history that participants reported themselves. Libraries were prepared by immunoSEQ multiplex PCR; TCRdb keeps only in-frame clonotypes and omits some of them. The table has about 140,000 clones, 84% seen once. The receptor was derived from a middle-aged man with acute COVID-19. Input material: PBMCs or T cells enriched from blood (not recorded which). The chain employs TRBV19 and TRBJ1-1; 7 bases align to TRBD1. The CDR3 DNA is TGTGCCAGTAGCTCCTCAGGGGGCACTGAAGCTTTCTTT. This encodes CASSSSGGTEAFF.